This T cell receptor beta chain came from a study of blood T cell repertoires in COVID-19. Overall study context: COVID-19 samples, acute and convalescent, were from the United States, Italy and Spain.

Sequencing used immunoSEQ multiplex PCR; TCRdb keeps in-frame clones, though not all of them. Found here are roughly 40,000 clones, 83% of them singletons; the top ten hold around 42%. A few counts support this clone. The TCR comes from a woman aged 80 or over with active or convalescent COVID-19. Sample: peripheral blood.

For the CDR3, the DNA is TGTGCCATCAGTGGAGTGGTGGGGACTAGCAGAACCTACGAGCAGTACTTC. Protein product: CAISGVVGTSRTYEQYF. V is TRBV10-3 and J is TRBJ2-7, with 9 nucleotides matching TRBD2. Germline V lookup: CDR1 ENHRY, CDR2 SYGVKD. The CDR3 is 17 residues long. The J segment lost 2 bases and the V segment lost 4 bases, leaving 12 bases of the junction unmatched.